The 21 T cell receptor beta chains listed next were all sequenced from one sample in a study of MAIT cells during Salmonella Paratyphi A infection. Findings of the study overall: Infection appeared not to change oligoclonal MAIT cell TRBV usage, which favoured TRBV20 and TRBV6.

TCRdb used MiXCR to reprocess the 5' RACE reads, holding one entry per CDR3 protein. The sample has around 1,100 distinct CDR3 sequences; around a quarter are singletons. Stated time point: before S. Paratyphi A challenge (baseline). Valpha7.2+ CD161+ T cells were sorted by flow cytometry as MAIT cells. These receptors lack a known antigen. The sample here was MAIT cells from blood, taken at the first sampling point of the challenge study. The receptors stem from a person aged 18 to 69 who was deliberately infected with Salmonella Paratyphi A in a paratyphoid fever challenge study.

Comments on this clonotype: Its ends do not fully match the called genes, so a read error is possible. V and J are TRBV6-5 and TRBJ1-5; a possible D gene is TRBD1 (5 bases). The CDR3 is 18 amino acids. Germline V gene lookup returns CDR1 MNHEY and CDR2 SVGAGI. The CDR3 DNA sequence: TGTGCCAACAGTTACTCGGGGCCCTTTGCCGCGGTACCTCAGCCCCAGCCTTTT. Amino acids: CANSYSGPFAAVPQPQPF.

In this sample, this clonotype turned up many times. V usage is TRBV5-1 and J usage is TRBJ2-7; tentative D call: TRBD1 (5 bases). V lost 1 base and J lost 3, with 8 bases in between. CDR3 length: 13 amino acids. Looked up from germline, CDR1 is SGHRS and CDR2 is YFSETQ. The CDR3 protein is CASSLRQHYEQYF. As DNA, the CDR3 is TGCGCCAGCAGCTTGAGACAGCACTACGAGCAGTACTTC.

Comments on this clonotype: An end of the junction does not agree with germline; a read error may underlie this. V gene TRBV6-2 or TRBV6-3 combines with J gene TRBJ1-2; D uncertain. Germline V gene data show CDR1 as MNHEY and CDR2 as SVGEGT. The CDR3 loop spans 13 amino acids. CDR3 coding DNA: TGTGCCAGCCGTTCCGTGGCCCGTTCTGGCTACCCCTTC. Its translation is CASRSVARSGYPF.

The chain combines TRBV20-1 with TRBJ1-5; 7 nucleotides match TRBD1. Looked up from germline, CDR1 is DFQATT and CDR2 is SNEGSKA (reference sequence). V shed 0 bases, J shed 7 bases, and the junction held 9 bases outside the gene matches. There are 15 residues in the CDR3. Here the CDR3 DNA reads TGCAGTGCTAGAGATCCACAGGGGTTTTCCCAGCCCCAGCATTTT. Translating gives CSARDPQGFSQPQHF.

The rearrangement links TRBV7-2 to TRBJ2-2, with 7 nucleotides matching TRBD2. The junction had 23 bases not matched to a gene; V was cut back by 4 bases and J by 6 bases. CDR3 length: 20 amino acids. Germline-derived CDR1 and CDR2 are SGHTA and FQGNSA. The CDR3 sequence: CASSSLGGSEAGMGAGELFF. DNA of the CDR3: TGTGCCAGCAGCTCACTCGGGGGGAGTGAAGCAGGGATGGGCGCCGGGGAGCTGTTTTTT.

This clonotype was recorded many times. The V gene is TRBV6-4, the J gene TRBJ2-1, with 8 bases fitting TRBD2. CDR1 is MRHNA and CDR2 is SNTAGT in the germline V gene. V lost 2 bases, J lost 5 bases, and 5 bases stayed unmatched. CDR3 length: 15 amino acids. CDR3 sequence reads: CASSDGVAGNNEQFF. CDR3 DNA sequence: TGTGCCAGCAGTGACGGGGTAGCGGGAAACAATGAGCAGTTCTTC.

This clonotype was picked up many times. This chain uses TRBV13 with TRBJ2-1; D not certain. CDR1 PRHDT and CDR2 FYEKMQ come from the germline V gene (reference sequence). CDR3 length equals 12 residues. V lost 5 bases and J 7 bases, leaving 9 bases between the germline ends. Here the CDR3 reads CASSDWGNEQFF. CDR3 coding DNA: TGTGCCAGCAGCGACTGGGGAAATGAGCAGTTCTTC.

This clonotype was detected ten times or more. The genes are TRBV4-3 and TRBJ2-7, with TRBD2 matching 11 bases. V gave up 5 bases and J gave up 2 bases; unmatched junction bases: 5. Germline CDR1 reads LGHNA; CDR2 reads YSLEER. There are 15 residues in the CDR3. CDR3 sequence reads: CASSSGLAGPYEQYF. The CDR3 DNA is TGCGCCAGCAGCTCCGGACTAGCGGGTCCCTACGAGCAGTACTTC.

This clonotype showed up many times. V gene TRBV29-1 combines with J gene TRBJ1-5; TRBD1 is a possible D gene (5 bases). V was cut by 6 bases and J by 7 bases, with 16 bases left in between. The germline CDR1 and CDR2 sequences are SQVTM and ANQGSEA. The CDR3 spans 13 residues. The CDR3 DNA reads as TGCAGCGTGGAGTTCAGGGAAGGCCAGCCCCAGCATTTT. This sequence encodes CSVEFREGQPQHF.

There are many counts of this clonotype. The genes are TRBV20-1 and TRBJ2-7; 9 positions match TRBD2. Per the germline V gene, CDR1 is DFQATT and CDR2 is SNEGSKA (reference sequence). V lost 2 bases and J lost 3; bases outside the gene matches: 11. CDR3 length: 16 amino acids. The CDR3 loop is CSARPLSGSGDYEQYF. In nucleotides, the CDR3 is TGCAGTGCTAGACCCCTTAGCGGGAGCGGGGACTACGAGCAGTACTTC.

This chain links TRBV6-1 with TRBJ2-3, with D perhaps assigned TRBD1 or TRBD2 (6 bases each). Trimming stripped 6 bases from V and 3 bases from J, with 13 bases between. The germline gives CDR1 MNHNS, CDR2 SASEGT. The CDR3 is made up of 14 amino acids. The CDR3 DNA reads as TGTGCCAGCAGCCGGGGGCGGGATACAGATACGCAGTATTTT. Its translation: CASSRGRDTDTQYF.

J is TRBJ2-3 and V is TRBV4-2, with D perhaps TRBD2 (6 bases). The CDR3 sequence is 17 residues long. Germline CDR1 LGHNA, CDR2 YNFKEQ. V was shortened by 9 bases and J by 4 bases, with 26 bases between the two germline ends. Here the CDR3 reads CARRKSSSVGGADTQYF. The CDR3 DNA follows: TGTGCCAGAAGAAAATCCTCTAGCGTCGGAGGGGCAGATACGCAGTATTTT.

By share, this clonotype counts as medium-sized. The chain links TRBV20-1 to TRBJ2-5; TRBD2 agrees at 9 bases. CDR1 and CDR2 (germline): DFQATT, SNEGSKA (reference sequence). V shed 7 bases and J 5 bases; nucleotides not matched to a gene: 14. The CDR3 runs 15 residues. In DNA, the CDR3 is TGCAGTGTCAAAACCGGGACTAGCATTTTCGAGACCCAGTACTTC. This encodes CSVKTGTSIFETQYF.

CDR3 amino acids: CASSASGTGAAVTQPQHF. For the CDR3, the DNA is TGTGCCAGCAGCGCATCGGGGACAGGGGCCGCGGTAACTCAGCCCCAGCATTTT. The V gene is TRBV5-5, the J gene TRBJ1-5; TRBD1 agrees at 10 bases. Germline CDR1 SGHKS, CDR2 YYEKEE (reference sequence). This CDR3 contains 18 residues. J gave up 6 bases and V 4 bases, and 16 bases lay outside the gene matches.

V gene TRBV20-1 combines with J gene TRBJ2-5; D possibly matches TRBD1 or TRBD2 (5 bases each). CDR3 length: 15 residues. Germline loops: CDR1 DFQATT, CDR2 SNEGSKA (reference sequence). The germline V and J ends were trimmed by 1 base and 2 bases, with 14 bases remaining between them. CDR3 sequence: CSARGAEGQQETQYF. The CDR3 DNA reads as TGCAGTGCTAGAGGAGCCGAGGGGCAGCAAGAGACCCAGTACTTC.

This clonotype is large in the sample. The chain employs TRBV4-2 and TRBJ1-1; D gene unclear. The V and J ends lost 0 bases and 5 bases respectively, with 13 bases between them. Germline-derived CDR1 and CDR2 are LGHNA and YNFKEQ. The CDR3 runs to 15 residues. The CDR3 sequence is CASSQENGGVTEAFF. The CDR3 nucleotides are TGTGCCAGCAGCCAAGAAAATGGAGGTGTGACTGAAGCTTTCTTT.

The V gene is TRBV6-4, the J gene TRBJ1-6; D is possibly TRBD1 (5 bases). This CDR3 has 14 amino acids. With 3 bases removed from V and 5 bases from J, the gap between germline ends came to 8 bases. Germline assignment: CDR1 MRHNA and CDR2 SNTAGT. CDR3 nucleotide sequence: TGTGCCAGCAGTGAAGGGGCGGATAATTCACCCCTCCACTTT. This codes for CASSEGADNSPLHF.

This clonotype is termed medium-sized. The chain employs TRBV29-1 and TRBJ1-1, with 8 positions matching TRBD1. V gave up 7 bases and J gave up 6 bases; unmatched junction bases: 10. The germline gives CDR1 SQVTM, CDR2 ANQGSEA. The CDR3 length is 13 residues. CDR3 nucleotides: TGCAGCGGCGCGACAGGGGATGGTTCTGAAGCTTTCTTT. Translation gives CSGATGDGSEAFF.

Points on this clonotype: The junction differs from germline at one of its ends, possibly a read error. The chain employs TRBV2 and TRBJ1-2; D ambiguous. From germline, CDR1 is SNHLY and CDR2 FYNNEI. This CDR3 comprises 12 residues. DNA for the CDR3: TGTGCCAGCAGGGTTTATAACTATGGCTGCACCTTC. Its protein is CASRVYNYGCTF.

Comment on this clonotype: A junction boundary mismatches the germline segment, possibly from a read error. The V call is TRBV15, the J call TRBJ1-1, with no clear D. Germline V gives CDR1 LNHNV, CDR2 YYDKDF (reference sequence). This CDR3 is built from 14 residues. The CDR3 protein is CVTSRDREATEAFF. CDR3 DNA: TGTGTCACCAGCAGAGATCGGGAAGCGACTGAAGCTTTCTTT.

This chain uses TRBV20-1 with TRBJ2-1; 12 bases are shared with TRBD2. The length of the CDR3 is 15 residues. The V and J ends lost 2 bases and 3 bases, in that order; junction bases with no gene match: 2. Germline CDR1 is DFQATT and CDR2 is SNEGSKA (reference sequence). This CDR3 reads CSARRLAGDYNEQFF. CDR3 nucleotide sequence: TGCAGTGCTAGAAGACTAGCGGGAGACTACAATGAGCAGTTCTTC.